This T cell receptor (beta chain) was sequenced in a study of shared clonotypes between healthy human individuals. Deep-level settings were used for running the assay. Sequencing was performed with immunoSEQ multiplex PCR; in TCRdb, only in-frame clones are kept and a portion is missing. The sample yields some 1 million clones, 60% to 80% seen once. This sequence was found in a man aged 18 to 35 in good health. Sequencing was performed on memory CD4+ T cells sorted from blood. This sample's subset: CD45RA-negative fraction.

The CDR3 bases are TGTGCCAGCAGCTTAGGAGGGACAGGGTATAGCAATCAGCCCCAGCATTTT. Translating gives CASSLGGTGYSNQPQHF. The V call is TRBV7-9, the J call TRBJ1-5; 9 bases are a match to TRBD1. The CDR3 loop spans 17 amino acids. Germline CDR1 is SEHNR and CDR2 is FQNEAQ (reference sequence). V trimming: 1 base; J trimming: 0 bases; junction bases outside the gene matches: 4.